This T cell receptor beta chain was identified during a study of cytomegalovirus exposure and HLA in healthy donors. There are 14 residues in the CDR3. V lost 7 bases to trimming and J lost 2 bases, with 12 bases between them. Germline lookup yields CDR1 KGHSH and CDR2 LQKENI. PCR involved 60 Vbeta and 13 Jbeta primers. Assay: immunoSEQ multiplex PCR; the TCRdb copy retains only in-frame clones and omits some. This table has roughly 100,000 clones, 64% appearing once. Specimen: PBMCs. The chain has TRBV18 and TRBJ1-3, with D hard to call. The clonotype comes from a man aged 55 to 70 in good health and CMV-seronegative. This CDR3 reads CASFPGSTGNTIYF. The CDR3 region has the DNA TGTGCCAGCTTCCCGGGGTCTACTGGAAACACCATATATTTT. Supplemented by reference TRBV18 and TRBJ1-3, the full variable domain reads NAGVMQNPRHLVRRRGQEARLRCSPMKGHSHVYWYRQLPEEGLKFMVYLQKENIIDESGMPKERFSAEFPKEGPSILRIQQVVRGDSAAYFCASFPGSTGNTIYFGEGSWLTVV.